The entry below gives a single T cell receptor beta chain sequence along with its context. This specimen comes from a study of shared clonotypes between healthy human individuals. Assay used: immunoSEQ multiplex PCR; TCRdb lists only in-frame clones, some missing. The sample carries some 450,000 clones, roughly three quarters recorded once. CDR1 SGHRS and CDR2 YFSETQ come from the germline V gene. With 3 bases clipped from V and 4 bases from J, the junction kept 2 bases outside the gene matches. This CDR3 region has 15 residues. The chain recombines TRBV5-1 with TRBJ2-2; 11 bases fit TRBD2. Sample: PBMCs. This clonotype was obtained from a woman between 40 and 50 years old in good health. Some clones in this sample may be carry-over from other donors' samples. CDR3 in DNA: TGCGCCAGCAGCTCGACTAGCGGGGCCACCGGGGAGCTGTTTTTT. Translating gives CASSSTSGATGELFF. Using reference TRBV5-1 and TRBJ2-2 for the parts outside the CDR3, the full variable domain is KAGVTQTPRYLIKTRGQQVTLSCSPISGHRSVSWYQQTPGQGLQFLFEYFSETQRNKGNFPGRFSGRQFSNSRSEMNVSTLELGDSALYLCASSSTSGATGELFFGEGSRLTVL.